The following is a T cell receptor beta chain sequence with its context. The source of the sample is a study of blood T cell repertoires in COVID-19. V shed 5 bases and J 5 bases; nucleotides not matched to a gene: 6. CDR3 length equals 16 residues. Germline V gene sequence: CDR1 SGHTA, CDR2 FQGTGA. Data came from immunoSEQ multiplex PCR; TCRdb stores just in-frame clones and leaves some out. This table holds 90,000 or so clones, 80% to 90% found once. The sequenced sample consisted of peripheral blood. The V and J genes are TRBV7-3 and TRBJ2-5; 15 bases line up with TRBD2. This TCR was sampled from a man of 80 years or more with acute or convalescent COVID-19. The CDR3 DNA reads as TGTGCCAGCAGCCAAGGGACTAGCGGGGGGAGGGAGACCCAGTACTTC. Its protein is CASSQGTSGGRETQYF.